This T cell receptor (beta chain) was observed in a study of blood T cell repertoires in COVID-19. TCRdb's copy holds only in-frame clones and misses some; the assay was immunoSEQ multiplex PCR. The sample includes approximately 360,000 clones, less than 90% seen only once; the top ten take 5% to 5.5%. The CDR3 is 15 residues long. The germline V gene encodes CDR1 SGHRS and CDR2 YFSETQ. Trimming cost V 2 bases and J 8 bases; bases outside gene matches: 7. This chain uses TRBV5-1 with TRBJ2-1, with TRBD2 matching over 10 bases. This receptor was obtained from a woman between 50 and 59 years old who had recovered from COVID-19. Sequencing used PBMCs or T cells enriched from blood (not recorded which). The CDR3 coding sequence is TGCGCCAGCAGCTTAGCGGGAGGGCCTAGGGATGAGCAGTTCTTC. This encodes CASSLAGGPRDEQFF.